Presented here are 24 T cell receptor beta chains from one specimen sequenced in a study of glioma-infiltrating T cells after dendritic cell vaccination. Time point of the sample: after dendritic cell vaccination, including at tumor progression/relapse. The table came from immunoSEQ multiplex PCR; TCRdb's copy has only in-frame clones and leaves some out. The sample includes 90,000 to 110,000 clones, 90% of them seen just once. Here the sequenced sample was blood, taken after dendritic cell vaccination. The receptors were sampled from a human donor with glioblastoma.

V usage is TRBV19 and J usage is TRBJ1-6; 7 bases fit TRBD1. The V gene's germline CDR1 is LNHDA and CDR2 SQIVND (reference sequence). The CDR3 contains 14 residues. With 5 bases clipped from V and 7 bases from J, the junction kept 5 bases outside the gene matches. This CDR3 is CASSADRTNSPLHF. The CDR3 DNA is TGTGCCAGTAGTGCGGACAGGACGAATTCACCCCTCCACTTT. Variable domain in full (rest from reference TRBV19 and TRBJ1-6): DGGITQSPKYLFRKEGQNVTLSCEQNLNHDAMYWYRQDPGQGLRLIYYSQIVNDFQKGDIAEGYSVSREKKESFPLTVTSAQKNPTAFYLCASSADRTNSPLHFGNGTRLTVT.

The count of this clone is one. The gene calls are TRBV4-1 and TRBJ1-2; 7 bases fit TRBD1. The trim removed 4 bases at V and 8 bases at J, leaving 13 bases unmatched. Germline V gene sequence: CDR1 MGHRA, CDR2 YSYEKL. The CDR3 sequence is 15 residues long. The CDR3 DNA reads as TGCGCCAGCAGCCCCGACAGGGTTTTTTTTGGAGGCTACACCTTC. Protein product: CASSPDRVFFGGYTF.

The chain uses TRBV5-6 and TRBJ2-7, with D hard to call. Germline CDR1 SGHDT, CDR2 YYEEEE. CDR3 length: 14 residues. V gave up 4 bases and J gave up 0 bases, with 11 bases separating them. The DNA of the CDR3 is TGTGCCAGCAGCCCCCCCAGAAACTCCTACGAGCAGTACTTC. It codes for CASSPPRNSYEQYF.

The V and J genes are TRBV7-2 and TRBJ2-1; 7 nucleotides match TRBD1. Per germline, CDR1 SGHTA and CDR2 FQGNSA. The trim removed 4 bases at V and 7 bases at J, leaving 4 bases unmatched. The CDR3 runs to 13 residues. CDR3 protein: CASSSRTGNEQFF. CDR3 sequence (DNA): TGTGCCAGCAGCTCGCGGACAGGTAATGAGCAGTTCTTC.

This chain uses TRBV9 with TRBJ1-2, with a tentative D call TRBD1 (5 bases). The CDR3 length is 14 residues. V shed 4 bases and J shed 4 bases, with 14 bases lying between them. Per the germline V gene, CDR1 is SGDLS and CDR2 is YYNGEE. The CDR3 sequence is CASSSNRRFYGYTF. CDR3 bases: TGTGCCAGCAGCTCGAACAGGCGCTTCTATGGCTACACCTTC.

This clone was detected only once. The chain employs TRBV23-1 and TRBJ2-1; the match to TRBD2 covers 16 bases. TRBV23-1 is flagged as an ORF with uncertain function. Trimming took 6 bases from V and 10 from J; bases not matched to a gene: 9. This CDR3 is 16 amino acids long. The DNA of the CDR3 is TGCGCCAGCAGCCTTGGGACTAGCGGGAGGGCCAGAGAGCAGTTCTTC. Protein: CASSLGTSGRAREQFF.

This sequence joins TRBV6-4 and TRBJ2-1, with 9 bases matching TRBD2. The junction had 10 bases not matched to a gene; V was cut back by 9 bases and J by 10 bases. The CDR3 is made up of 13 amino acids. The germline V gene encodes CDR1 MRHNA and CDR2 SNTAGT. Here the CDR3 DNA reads TGTGCCAGTCGGGTCTTGCGGGGGGGAGAGCAGTTCTTC. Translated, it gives CASRVLRGGEQFF.

The CDR3 sequence is CASSPDRVREQYF. CDR3 DNA sequence: TGTGCCAGCTCACCCGACAGGGTCCGGGAGCAGTACTTC. The J gene is TRBJ2-7, the V gene TRBV18, with TRBD1 matching over 7 bases. CDR3 length: 13 amino acids. Trimming cost V 3 bases and J 7 bases; bases outside gene matches: 6. The germline V gene encodes CDR1 KGHSH and CDR2 LQKENI.

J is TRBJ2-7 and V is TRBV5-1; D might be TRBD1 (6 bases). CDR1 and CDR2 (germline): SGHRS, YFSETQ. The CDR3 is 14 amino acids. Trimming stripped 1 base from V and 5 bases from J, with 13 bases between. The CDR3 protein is CASSLSQGPDEQYF. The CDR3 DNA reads TGCGCCAGCAGCTTGTCACAGGGCCCGGACGAGCAGTACTTC.

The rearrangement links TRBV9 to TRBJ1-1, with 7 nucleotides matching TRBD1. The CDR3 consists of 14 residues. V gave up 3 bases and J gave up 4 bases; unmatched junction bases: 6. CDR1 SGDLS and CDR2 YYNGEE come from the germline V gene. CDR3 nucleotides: TGTGCCAGCAGCGGACAACAGGGGACCACTGAAGCTTTCTTT. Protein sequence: CASSGQQGTTEAFF.

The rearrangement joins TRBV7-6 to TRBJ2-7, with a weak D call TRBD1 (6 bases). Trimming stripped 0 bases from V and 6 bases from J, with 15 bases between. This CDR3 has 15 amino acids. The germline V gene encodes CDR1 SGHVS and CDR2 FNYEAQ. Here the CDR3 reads CASSLARRGSGEQYF. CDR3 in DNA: TGTGCCAGCAGCTTAGCGCGCAGGGGCTCAGGCGAGCAGTACTTC.

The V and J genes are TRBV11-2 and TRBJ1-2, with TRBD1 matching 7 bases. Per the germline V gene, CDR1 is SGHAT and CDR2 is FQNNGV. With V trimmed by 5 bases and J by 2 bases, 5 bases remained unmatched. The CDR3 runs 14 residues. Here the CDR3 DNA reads TGTGCCAGCAGCCTCGGGACAGCAAACTATGGCTACACCTTC. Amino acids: CASSLGTANYGYTF.

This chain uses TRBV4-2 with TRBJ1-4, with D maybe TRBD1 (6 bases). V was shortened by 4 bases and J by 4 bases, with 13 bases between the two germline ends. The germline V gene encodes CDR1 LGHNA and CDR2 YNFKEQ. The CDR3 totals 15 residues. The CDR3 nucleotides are TGTGCCAGCAGCCTATCGAACAGGGATAATGAAAAACTGTTTTTT. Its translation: CASSLSNRDNEKLFF.

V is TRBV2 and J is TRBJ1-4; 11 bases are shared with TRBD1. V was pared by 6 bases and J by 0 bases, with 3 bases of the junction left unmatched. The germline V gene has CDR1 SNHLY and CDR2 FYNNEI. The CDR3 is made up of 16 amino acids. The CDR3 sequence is CASSRDRGTTNEKLFF. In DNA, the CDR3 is TGTGCCAGCAGCCGGGACAGGGGGACAACTAATGAAAAACTGTTTTTT. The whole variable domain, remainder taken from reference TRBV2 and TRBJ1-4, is EPEVTQTPSHQVTQMGQEVILRCVPISNHLYFYWYRQILGQKVEFLVSFYNNEISEKSEIFDDQFSVERPDGSNFTLKIRSTKLEDSAMYFCASSRDRGTTNEKLFFGSGTQLSVL.

The CDR3 DNA is TGCGCCAGCAACCAACTAGCGGGAACCCCCGGGGAGCTGTTTTTT. This translates into CASNQLAGTPGELFF. The chain uses TRBV5-1 and TRBJ2-2, with 10 positions matching TRBD2. V dropped 6 bases and J dropped 6; count of bases not matched to a gene: 8. The CDR3 is 15 amino acids. CDR1 and CDR2 from the germline V gene are SGHRS and YFSETQ. Filled out from reference TRBV5-1 and TRBJ2-2, the complete variable domain reads KAGVTQTPRYLIKTRGQQVTLSCSPISGHRSVSWYQQTPGQGLQFLFEYFSETQRNKGNFPGRFSGRQFSNSRSEMNVSTLELGDSALYLCASNQLAGTPGELFFGEGSRLTVL.

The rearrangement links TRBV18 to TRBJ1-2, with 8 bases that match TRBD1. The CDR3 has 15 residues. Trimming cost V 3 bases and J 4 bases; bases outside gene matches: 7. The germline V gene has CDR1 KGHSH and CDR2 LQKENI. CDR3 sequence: CASSPSRQGTYGYTF. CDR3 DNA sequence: TGTGCCAGCTCACCCTCCCGACAGGGGACCTATGGCTACACCTTC.

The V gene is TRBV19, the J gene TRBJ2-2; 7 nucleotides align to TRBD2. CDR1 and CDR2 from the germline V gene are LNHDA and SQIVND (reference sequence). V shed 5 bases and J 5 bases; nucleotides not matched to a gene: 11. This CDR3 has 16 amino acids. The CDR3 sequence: CASSRRAGVGTGELFF. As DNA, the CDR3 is TGTGCCAGTAGTCGGAGGGCGGGAGTCGGAACCGGGGAGCTGTTTTTT.

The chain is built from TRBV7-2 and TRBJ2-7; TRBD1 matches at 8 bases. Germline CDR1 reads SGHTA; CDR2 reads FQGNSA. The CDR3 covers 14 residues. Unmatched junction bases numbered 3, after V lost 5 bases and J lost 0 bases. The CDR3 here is CASSRGQVSYEQYF. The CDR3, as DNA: TGTGCCAGCAGCCGGGGACAGGTCTCCTACGAGCAGTACTTC.

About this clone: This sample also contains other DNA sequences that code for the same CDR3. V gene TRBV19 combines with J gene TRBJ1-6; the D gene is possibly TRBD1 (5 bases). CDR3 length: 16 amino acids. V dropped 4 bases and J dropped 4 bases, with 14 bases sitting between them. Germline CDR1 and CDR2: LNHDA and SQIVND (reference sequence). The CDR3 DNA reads TGTGCCAGTAGTAGGAGCGACAGAACTTATAATTCACCCCTCCACTTT. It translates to CASSRSDRTYNSPLHF.

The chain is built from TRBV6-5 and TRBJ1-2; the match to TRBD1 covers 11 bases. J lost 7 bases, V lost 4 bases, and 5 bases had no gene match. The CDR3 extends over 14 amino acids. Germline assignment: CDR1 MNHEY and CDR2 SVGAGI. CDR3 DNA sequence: TGTGCCAGCAGTTTAGGACAGGGGGCGTTTGGCTACACCTTC. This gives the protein CASSLGQGAFGYTF.

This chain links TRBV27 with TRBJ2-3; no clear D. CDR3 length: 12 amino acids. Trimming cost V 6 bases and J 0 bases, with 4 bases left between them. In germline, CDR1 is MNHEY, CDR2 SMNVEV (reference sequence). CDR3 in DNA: TGTGCCAGCAGAACTAGCACAGATACGCAGTATTTT. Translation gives CASRTSTDTQYF.

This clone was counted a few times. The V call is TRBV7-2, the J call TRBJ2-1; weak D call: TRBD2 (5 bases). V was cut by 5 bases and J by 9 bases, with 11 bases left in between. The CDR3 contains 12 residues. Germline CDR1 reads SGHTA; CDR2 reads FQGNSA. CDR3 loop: CASSPIGVEQFF. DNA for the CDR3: TGTGCCAGCAGCCCGATCGGGGTTGAGCAGTTCTTC.

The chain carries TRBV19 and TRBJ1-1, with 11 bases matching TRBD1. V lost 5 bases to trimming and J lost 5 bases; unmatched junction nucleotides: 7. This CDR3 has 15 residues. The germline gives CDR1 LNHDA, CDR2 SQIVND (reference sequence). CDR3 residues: CASSLPGQGETEAFF. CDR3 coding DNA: TGTGCCAGTAGTCTCCCGGGACAGGGGGAAACTGAAGCTTTCTTT.

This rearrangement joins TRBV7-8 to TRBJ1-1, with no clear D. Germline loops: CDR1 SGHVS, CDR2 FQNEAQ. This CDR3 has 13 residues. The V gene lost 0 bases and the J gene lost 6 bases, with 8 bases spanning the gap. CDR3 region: CASSLAGWAEAFF. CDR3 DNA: TGTGCCAGCAGCTTAGCGGGCTGGGCTGAAGCTTTCTTT. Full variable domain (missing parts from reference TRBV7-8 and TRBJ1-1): GAGVSQSPRYKVAKRGQDVALRCDPISGHVSLFWYQQALGQGPEFLTYFQNEAQLDKSGLPSDRFFAERPEGSVSTLKIQRTQQEDSAVYLCASSLAGWAEAFFGQGTRLTVV.